This record concerns one T cell receptor (beta chain) sequence. Germline is not matched at one junction end, which may reflect a read error. This sample is part of a study of shared clonotypes between healthy human individuals. Germline V gene lookup returns CDR1 ENHRY and CDR2 SYGVKD. The CDR3 contains 15 residues. The assay was run at deep level. Assay: immunoSEQ multiplex PCR; the TCRdb copy retains only in-frame clones and omits some. The sample has approximately 2.5 million clones, 93% seen once. The chain has TRBV10-3 and TRBJ2-4; D gene unclear. The sequence was obtained from a man between 18 and 35 years old in good health. Some clones in this sample may be carry-over from other donors' samples. The sequencing sample was made of naive CD4+ T cells from PBMCs. As to subset: CD45RA+ positively selected. Written as DNA, the CDR3 is TGTGCCATCAGTGACGCTCAAATAGCCAAGAACATTCAGTACTTC. This translates into CAISDAQIAKNIQYF.